Below are 27 T cell receptor beta chains sequenced from a single sample in a study of blood T cells in healthy people across ages. The use of a sample-barcoded 5' primer and a J-beta primer mix characterized a second PCR of about 7 to 12 cycles. TCRdb analysed the 5' RACE reads with MiXCR anew, one entry per CDR3 protein. The data show 550,000 to 800,000 distinct CDR3 sequences, with approximately 29% seen just once and roughly 14% held by the top ten. Specimen: blood. The source is a woman of 80 years or more in good health.

This clonotype was counted at least ten times. The gene calls are TRBV2 and TRBJ2-5; TRBD2 might be the D (5 bases). Germline loops: CDR1 SNHLY, CDR2 FYNNEI. The CDR3 consists of 13 residues. V was cut by 4 bases and J by 7 bases, with 13 bases left in between. The CDR3 nucleotides are TGTGCCAGCAGTGTAGAGGGCCGGGGGACCCAGTACTTC. Its translation: CASSVEGRGTQYF.

The table lists this clonotype with a few counts. The junction and the germline gene differ at one end; a read error may be behind it. The rearrangement links TRBV6-2 or TRBV6-3 to TRBJ2-4; a weak D match, TRBD2 (6 bases). Matching the DNA end better, TRBJ2-7 makes the J call doubtful. In germline, CDR1 is MNHEY, CDR2 SVGEGT. CDR3 length: 14 amino acids. The DNA for the CDR3 is TGTGCCAGCAGGTACTCACGGGGGTTTGGCGAGCAGTACTTC. It translates to CASRYSRGFGEQYF.

This clonotype was seen at least ten times. The chain recombines TRBV12-3 or TRBV12-4 with TRBJ2-7; D call uncertain. Trimming shortened V by 2 bases and J by 7 bases, and 12 bases separated the two germline ends. The CDR3 extends over 13 amino acids. The DNA for the CDR3 is TGTGCCAGCAGTTTACGGCAGTCTAGGGAGCAGTACTTC. Translation gives CASSLRQSREQYF.

CDR3 amino acids: CASSYAPRRPEQYF. The CDR3 DNA reads TGTGCCAGCAGTTACGCCCCAAGGAGACCTGAGCAGTACTTC. This chain connects TRBV6-6 to TRBJ2-4; D ambiguous. Germline V gene data show CDR1 as MNHNY and CDR2 as SVGAGI (reference sequence). Trimming removed 2 bases from V and 13 bases from J, with 18 bases in between. CDR3 length equals 14 residues.

The V call is TRBV19, the J call TRBJ2-2; TRBD1 or TRBD2 may be the D gene (5 bases each). The V end lost 5 bases, the J end lost 1 base, and 11 bases lay between the germline ends. CDR1 is LNHDA, CDR2 SQIVND, per germline (reference sequence). This CDR3 contains 15 residues. The DNA for the CDR3 is TGTGCCAGTAGTTTGGGGACCCGGAACACCGGGGAGCTGTTTTTT. Its protein product is CASSLGTRNTGELFF.

The table lists this clonotype with many counts. This chain joins TRBV9 and TRBJ2-1; 9 positions agree with TRBD1. V was pared by 0 bases and J by 6 bases, with 7 bases of the junction left unmatched. Germline CDR1 is SGDLS and CDR2 is YYNGEE. The CDR3 spans 16 residues. The DNA of the CDR3 is TGTGCCAGCAGCGTAGCCTCGGGACAGGGAATCAATGAGCAGTTCTTC. Protein product: CASSVASGQGINEQFF. Filled out from reference TRBV9 and TRBJ2-1, the complete variable domain reads DSGVTQTPKHLITATGQRVTLRCSPRSGDLSVYWYQQSLDQGLQFLIQYYNGEERAKGNILERFSAQQFPDLHSELNLSSLELGDSALYFCASSVASGQGINEQFFGPGTRLTVL.

This clonotype was found a few times. The genes are TRBV21-1 and TRBJ2-5; the table's D call TRBD2 went unverified against the DNA. TRBV21-1 is annotated as a pseudogene. The CDR3 sequence is 16 residues long. CDR3 bases: TGTGCCAGCAGCAAAGCAACTAGCGGGGGGGAAGAGACCCAGTACTTC. It is translated as CASSKATSGGEETQYF.

The rearrangement links TRBV20-1 to TRBJ2-3, with 7 bases fitting TRBD2. V dropped 0 bases and J dropped 2; count of bases not matched to a gene: 2. Germline V gene data show CDR1 as DFQATT and CDR2 as SNEGSKA (reference sequence). The CDR3 runs to 14 residues. CDR3 residues: CSAREREFTDTQYF. The CDR3 region has the DNA TGCAGTGCTAGAGAGCGGGAGTTCACAGATACGCAGTATTTT.

The genes are TRBV29-1 and TRBJ1-1; D remains unclear. V shed 5 bases and J shed 1 base, with 5 bases lying between them. The CDR3 consists of 11 residues. Germline loops: CDR1 SQVTM, CDR2 ANQGSEA. As DNA, the CDR3 is TGCAGCGTTTGGGAGAACACTGAAGCTTTCTTT. It encodes CSVWENTEAFF. Filled out from reference TRBV29-1 and TRBJ1-1, the complete variable domain reads SAVISQKPSRDICQRGTSLTIQCQVDSQVTMMFWYRQQPGQSLTLIATANQGSEATYESGFVIDKFPISRPNLTFSTLTVSNMSPEDSSIYLCSVWENTEAFFGQGTRLTVV.

Points on this clonotype: A read error may explain this, as a much larger clone is one base away. The chain uses TRBV7-9 and TRBJ2-4, with unresolved D. The germline V gene has CDR1 SEHNR and CDR2 FQNEAQ (reference sequence). This CDR3 region has 14 residues. The DNA for the CDR3 is TGTGCCGGCAGCGCAGACCTAGCCAAAAACATTCAGTACTTC. Its translation: CAGSADLAKNIQYF. The full variable domain, in which reference TRBV7-9 and TRBJ2-4 provide the parts outside the CDR3, is DTGVSQNPRHKITKRGQNVTFRCDPISEHNRLYWYRQTLGQGPEFLTYFQNEAQLEKSRLLSDRFSAERPKGSFSTLEIQRTEQGDSAMYLCAGSADLAKNIQYFGAGTRLSVL.

This clonotype turned up a few times. The chain employs TRBV6-2 or TRBV6-3 and TRBJ1-1; D is ambiguous. CDR3 length: 12 amino acids. Germline CDR1 and CDR2: MNHEY and SVGEGT. V lost 2 bases and J lost 4, with 5 bases in between. CDR3 sequence reads: CASSYGLTEAFF. The CDR3, as DNA: TGTGCCAGCAGTTACGGACTCACTGAAGCTTTCTTT.

The chain recombines TRBV7-2 with TRBJ2-4; the D call may be TRBD1 or TRBD2 (5 bases each). There are 14 residues in the CDR3. The V gene's germline CDR1 is SGHTA and CDR2 FQGNSA. The V gene lost 3 bases and the J gene lost 2 bases, with 8 bases spanning the gap. The DNA for the CDR3 is TGTGCCAGCAGCTTCGGGGCGACCAAAAACATTCAGTACTTC. Translating gives CASSFGATKNIQYF.

This clonotype was seen only a few times. The chain couples TRBV6-1 to TRBJ1-5; TRBD1 is a possible D gene (5 bases). The CDR3 is 12 amino acids. The V end was cut by 6 bases, the J end by 10 bases, with 13 bases between. The germline gives CDR1 MNHNS, CDR2 SASEGT. The CDR3 sequence: CASSGTGKPQHF. CDR3 nucleotides: TGTGCCAGCAGCGGGACTGGAAAACCCCAGCATTTT.

This clonotype was recorded a few times. The chain is built from TRBV20-1 and TRBJ1-1; D gene unclear. This CDR3 spans 15 amino acids. The V and J ends lost 0 bases and 0 bases respectively, with 11 bases between them. The germline V gene encodes CDR1 DFQATT and CDR2 SNEGSKA (reference sequence). Here the CDR3 DNA reads TGCAGTGCTAGAGATCCCGCGCGGCTGAACACTGAAGCTTTCTTT. Amino acids: CSARDPARLNTEAFF.

The chain recombines TRBV4-1 with TRBJ2-5, with TRBD2 identical over 8 bases. Germline loops: CDR1 MGHRA, CDR2 YSYEKL. This CDR3 is 17 amino acids long. J lost 5 bases, V lost 4 bases, and 15 bases had no gene match. The CDR3 is CASSLKGRIAGRETQYF. Written as DNA, the CDR3 is TGCGCCAGCAGCCTAAAGGGGCGAATAGCGGGACGGGAGACCCAGTACTTC.

This clonotype was counted ten times or more. This chain links TRBV29-1 with TRBJ2-1; 7 bases are shared with TRBD2. The CDR3 totals 18 residues. The V gene end was trimmed by 7 bases and the J gene end by 8 bases; junction bases not matched to a gene: 26. From germline, CDR1 is SQVTM and CDR2 ANQGSEA. This CDR3 reads CSARPGTSRRGKVDEQFF. In nucleotides, the CDR3 is TGCAGCGCCAGACCTGGGACTTCTAGGCGGGGGAAGGTGGATGAGCAGTTCTTC.

In nucleotides, the CDR3 is TGTGCCAGCAGTTTAGGGGGGGACAACCCCGAAAAACTGTTTTTT. Translating it yields CASSLGGDNPEKLFF. The chain is built from TRBV12-3 or TRBV12-4 and TRBJ1-4; TRBD1 might be the D (6 bases). Trimming left V 1 base short and J 8 bases short, with 14 bases between. The length of the CDR3 is 15 residues.

In this sample, this clonotype turned up many times. The genes are TRBV20-1 and TRBJ2-7; D gene unclear. This CDR3 contains 14 residues. Deletions cut 0 bases from V and 2 bases from J, with 11 bases between. Germline V CDR1 and CDR2: DFQATT, SNEGSKA (reference sequence). The CDR3 nucleotides read TGCAGTGCTAGAGATCACCGAACCCCCTACGAGCAGTACTTC. Its protein product is CSARDHRTPYEQYF.

As regards this clonotype: Being one base from a much bigger clone, this may be a read error. The gene calls are TRBV7-2 and TRBJ2-1; 11 bases align to TRBD2. Germline values: CDR1 SGHTA, CDR2 FQGNSA. The CDR3 extends over 16 amino acids. This chain's CDR3 is CANSLVGTSGRNEQFF. For the CDR3, the DNA is TGTGCCAACAGCTTAGTTGGGACTAGCGGTCGCAATGAGCAGTTCTTC.

Only one count was recorded for this clonotype. The chain uses TRBV3-1 and TRBJ1-2; D is undetermined. V was pared by 1 base and J by 4 bases, with 7 bases between. Per the germline V gene, CDR1 is LGHDT and CDR2 is YNNKEL (reference sequence). The CDR3 is 13 amino acids. The CDR3 sequence is CASSQARIYGYTF. In DNA, the CDR3 is TGTGCCAGCAGCCAAGCGCGTATCTATGGCTACACCTTC.

This clonotype appeared a few times. The chain links TRBV19 to TRBJ2-7; either TRBD1 or TRBD2 may supply D (6 bases each). The CDR3 runs 13 residues. Germline V gene data show CDR1 as LNHDA and CDR2 as SQIVND (reference sequence). Deletions cut 5 bases from V and 6 bases from J, with 14 bases between. CDR3 region: CASSPLGGLEQYF. For the CDR3, the DNA is TGTGCCAGTAGTCCACTGGGGGGCCTCGAGCAGTACTTC.

The gene calls are TRBV7-3 and TRBJ1-5; no firm D call. Per germline, CDR1 SGHTA and CDR2 FQGTGA. The CDR3 contains 13 residues. V lost 6 bases, J lost 7 bases, and 13 bases lay in between. CDR3 in DNA: TGTGCCAGCAGTCCAGACATCACCCAGCCCCAGCATTTT. This sequence encodes CASSPDITQPQHF.

This clonotype was observed a few times. V gene TRBV20-1 combines with J gene TRBJ1-5, with a weak D call TRBD1 (5 bases). This CDR3 contains 15 residues. Trimming cost V 2 bases and J 2 bases, with 13 bases left between them. The germline CDR1 and CDR2 sequences are DFQATT and SNEGSKA (reference sequence). CDR3 protein: CSARLWGEGNQPQHF. The CDR3 bases are TGCAGTGCTAGACTTTGGGGGGAGGGCAATCAGCCCCAGCATTTT.

This clonotype was seen at least ten times. This chain links TRBV15 with TRBJ2-2; the D gene is possibly TRBD2 (6 bases). V shed 0 bases and J shed 5 bases, with 10 bases lying between them. There are 15 residues in the CDR3. Germline V gene sequence: CDR1 LNHNV, CDR2 YYDKDF (reference sequence). CDR3 region: CATSRDQGRTGELFF. CDR3 DNA: TGTGCCACCAGCAGAGATCAAGGGAGGACCGGGGAGCTGTTTTTT.

This clonotype was seen only a few times. This could be a read error, since a much larger clone is one nucleotide away. The V gene is TRBV12-3 or TRBV12-4, the J gene TRBJ2-7; 7 positions agree with TRBD1. The CDR3 length is 16 residues. J lost 7 bases, V lost 6 bases, and 18 bases had no gene match. CDR3 in amino acids: CASSPTGAQGRNEQYF. The DNA for the CDR3 is TGTGCCAGCAGCCCCACAGGGGCCCAGGGGCGGAATGAGCAGTACTTC.

With regard to this clonotype: A much larger clone differs by one base, so this may be a read error. The chain combines TRBV27 with TRBJ2-3; D possibly corresponds to TRBD1 (6 bases). Trimming shortened V by 5 bases and J by 1 base, and 16 bases separated the two germline ends. The CDR3 sequence is 16 residues long. The V gene's germline CDR1 is MNHEY and CDR2 SMNVEV (reference sequence). The chain's CDR3 is CASSPRQARGTDTQYF. CDR3 bases: TGTGCCAGCAGTCCCAGACAGGCTAGGGGCACAGATACGCAGTATTTT.

CDR3 sequence reads: CASSYSPGLAVSYEQYF. The DNA of the CDR3 is TGTGCCAGCAGTTACTCCCCAGGACTAGCGGTTTCCTACGAGCAGTACTTC. V usage is TRBV6-2 or TRBV6-3 and J usage is TRBJ2-7, with TRBD2 matching 10 bases. V shed 0 bases, J shed 1 base, and the junction held 6 bases outside the gene matches. In germline, CDR1 is MNHEY, CDR2 SVGEGT. This CDR3 spans 17 amino acids.